The present entry profiles one TCR beta chain with its context. These data belong to a study of blood T cell repertoires in COVID-19. Germline loops: CDR1 LNHNV, CDR2 YYDKDF (reference sequence). V trimming: 4 bases; J trimming: 0 bases; junction bases outside the gene matches: 7. CDR3 length: 16 residues. Assay: immunoSEQ multiplex PCR; the TCRdb copy retains only in-frame clones and omits some. The sample consists of some 320,000 clones, roughly 91% of them appearing once. This chain joins TRBV15 and TRBJ2-3, with 7 bases that match TRBD2. This receptor was obtained from a woman between 50 and 59 years old who had been exposed to COVID-19. What was sequenced was PBMCs or T cells enriched from blood (not recorded which). The CDR3 bases are TGTGCCACCAGCACCCGAGCGGGGACTAGCACAGATACGCAGTATTTT. It codes for CATSTRAGTSTDTQYF.